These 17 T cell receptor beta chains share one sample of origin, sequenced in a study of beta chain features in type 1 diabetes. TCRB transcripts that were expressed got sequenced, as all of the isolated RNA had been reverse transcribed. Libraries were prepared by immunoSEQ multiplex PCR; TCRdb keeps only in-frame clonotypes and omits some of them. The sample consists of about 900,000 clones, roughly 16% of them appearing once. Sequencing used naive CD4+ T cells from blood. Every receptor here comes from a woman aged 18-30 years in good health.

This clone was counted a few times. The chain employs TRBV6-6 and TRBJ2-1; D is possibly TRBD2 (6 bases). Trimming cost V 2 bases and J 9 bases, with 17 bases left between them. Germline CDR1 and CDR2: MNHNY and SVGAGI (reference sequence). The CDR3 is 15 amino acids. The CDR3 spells CASSYMGSGFLEQFF. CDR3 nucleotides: TGTGCCAGCAGTTACATGGGTAGCGGCTTTCTTGAGCAGTTCTTC.

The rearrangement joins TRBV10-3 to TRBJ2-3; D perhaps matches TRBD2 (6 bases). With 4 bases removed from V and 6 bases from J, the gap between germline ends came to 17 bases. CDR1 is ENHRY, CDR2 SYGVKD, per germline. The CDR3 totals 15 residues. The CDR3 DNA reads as TGTGCCATCAGTGGCGAAGGGGCGGGGAGGGATACGCAGTATTTT. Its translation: CAISGEGAGRDTQYF.

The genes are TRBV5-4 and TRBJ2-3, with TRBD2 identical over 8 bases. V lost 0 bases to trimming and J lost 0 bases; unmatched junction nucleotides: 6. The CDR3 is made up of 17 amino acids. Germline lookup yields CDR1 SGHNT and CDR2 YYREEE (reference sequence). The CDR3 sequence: CASSLAKTSASTDTQYF. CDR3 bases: TGTGCCAGCAGCTTGGCCAAGACTAGCGCTAGCACAGATACGCAGTATTTT.

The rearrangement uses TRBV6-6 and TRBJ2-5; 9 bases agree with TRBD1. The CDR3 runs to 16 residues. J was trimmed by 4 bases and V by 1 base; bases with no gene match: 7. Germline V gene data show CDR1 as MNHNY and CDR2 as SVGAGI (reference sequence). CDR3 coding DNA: TGTGCCAGCAGTTACTTTGCCCAGGACAGGGGAGAGACCCAGTACTTC. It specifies CASSYFAQDRGETQYF.

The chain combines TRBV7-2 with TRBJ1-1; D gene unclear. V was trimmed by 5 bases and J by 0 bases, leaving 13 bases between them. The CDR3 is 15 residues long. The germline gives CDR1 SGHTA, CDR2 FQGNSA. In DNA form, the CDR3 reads TGTGCCAGCAGCGTAATACTAGGGTTGAACACTGAAGCTTTCTTT. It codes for CASSVILGLNTEAFF.

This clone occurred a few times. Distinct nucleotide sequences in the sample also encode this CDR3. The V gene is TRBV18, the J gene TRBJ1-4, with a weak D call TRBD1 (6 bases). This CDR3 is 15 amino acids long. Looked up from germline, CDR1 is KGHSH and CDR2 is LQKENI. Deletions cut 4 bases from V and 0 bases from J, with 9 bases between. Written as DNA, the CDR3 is TGTGCCAGCTCACGACAGGCCGCAACTAATGAAAAACTGTTTTTT. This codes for CASSRQAATNEKLFF.

The CDR3 nucleotides are TGTGCCAGCAGTCCCCAACAGGGCCCCAACGAGCAGTACTTC. Translating gives CASSPQQGPNEQYF. The chain uses TRBV28 and TRBJ2-7, with D perhaps TRBD1 (6 bases). V was pared by 5 bases and J by 5 bases, with 16 bases between. Germline V gene sequence: CDR1 MDHEN, CDR2 SYDVKM. The CDR3 spans 14 residues. The full variable domain, with the rest looked up from reference TRBV28 and TRBJ2-7, is DVKVTQSSRYLVKRTGEKVFLECVQDMDHENMFWYRQDPGLGLRLIYFSYDVKMKEKGDIPEGYSVSREKKERFSLILESASTNQTSMYLCASSPQQGPNEQYFGPGTRLTVT.

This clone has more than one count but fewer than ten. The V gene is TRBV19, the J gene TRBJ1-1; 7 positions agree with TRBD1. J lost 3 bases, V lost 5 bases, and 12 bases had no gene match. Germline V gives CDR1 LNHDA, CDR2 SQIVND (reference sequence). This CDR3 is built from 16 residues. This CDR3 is CASSPNRVGGYTEAFF. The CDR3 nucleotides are TGTGCCAGTAGTCCCAACAGGGTAGGGGGCTACACTGAAGCTTTCTTT.

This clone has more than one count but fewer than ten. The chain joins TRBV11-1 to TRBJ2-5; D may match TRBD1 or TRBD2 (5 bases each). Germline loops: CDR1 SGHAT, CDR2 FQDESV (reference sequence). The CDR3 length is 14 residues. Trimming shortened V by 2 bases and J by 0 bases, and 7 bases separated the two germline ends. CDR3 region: CASSLRGDQETQYF. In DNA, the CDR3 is TGTGCCAGCAGCTTACGAGGGGACCAAGAGACCCAGTACTTC.

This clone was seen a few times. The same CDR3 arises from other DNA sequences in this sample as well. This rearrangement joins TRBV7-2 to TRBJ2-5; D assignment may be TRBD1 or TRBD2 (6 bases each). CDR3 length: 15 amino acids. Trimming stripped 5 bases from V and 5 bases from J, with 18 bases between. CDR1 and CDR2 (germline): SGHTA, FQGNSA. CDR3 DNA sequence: TGTGCCAGCAGCCCCCACCGGGGGCCAGGCGAGACCCAGTACTTC. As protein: CASSPHRGPGETQYF. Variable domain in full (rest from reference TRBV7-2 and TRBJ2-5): GAGVSQSPSNKVTEKGKDVELRCDPISGHTALYWYRQSLGQGLEFLIYFQGNSAPDKSGLPSDRFSAERTGGSVSTLTIQRTQQEDSAVYLCASSPHRGPGETQYFGPGTRLLVL.

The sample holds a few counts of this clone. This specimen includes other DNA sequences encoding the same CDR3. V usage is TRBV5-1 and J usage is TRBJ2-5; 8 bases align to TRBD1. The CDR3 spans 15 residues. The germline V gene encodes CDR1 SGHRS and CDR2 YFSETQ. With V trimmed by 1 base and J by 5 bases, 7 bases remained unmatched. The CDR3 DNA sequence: TGCGCCAGCAGCTTGACGAGACAGGGGCGGGAGACCCAGTACTTC. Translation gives CASSLTRQGRETQYF.

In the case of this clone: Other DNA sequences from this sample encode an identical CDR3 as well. In DNA, the CDR3 is TGCGCCAGCAGCCCCGGAGGCCCGAACACTGAAGCTTTCTTT. Its protein product is CASSPGGPNTEAFF. This chain links TRBV5-1 with TRBJ1-1, with no clear D. Trimming took off 4 bases at V and 1 base at J, with 11 bases between the two ends. This CDR3 has 14 residues. Germline V gene data show CDR1 as SGHRS and CDR2 as YFSETQ.

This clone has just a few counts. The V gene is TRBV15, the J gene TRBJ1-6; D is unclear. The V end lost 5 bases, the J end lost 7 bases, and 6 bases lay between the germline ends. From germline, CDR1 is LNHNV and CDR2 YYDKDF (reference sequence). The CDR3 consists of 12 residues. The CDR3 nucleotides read TGTGCCACCAGCGTACGCAATTCACCCCTCCACTTT. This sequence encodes CATSVRNSPLHF.

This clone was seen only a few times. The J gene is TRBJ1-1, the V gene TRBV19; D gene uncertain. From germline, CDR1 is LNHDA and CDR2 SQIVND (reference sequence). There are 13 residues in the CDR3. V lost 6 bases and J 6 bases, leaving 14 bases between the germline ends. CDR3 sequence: CASRIGVDAEAFF. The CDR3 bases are TGTGCCAGTAGAATTGGGGTTGATGCTGAAGCTTTCTTT.

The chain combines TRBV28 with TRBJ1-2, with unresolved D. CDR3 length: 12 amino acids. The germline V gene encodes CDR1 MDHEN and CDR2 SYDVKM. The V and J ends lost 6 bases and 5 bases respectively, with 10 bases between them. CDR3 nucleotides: TGTGCCAGCAGACGAGCCGGGTATGGCTACACCTTC. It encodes CASRRAGYGYTF.

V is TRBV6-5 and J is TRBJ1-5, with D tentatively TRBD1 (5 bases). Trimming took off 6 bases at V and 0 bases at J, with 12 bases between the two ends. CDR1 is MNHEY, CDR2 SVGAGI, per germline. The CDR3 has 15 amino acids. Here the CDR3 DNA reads TGTGCCAGCAGAAGGGGACCTAATAGCAATCAGCCCCAGCATTTT. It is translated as CASRRGPNSNQPQHF.

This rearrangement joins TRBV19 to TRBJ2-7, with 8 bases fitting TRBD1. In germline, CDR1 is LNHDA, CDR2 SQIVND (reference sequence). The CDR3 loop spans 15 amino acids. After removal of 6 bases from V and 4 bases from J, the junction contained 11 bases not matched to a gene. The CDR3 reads CASSSTWTGRYEQYF. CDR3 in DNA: TGTGCCAGTAGCTCTACCTGGACAGGGAGATACGAGCAGTACTTC. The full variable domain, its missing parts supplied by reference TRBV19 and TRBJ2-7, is DGGITQSPKYLFRKEGQNVTLSCEQNLNHDAMYWYRQDPGQGLRLIYYSQIVNDFQKGDIAEGYSVSREKKESFPLTVTSAQKNPTAFYLCASSSTWTGRYEQYFGPGTRLTVT.